One and the same sample provided the 9 T cell receptor beta chains below, sequenced in a study of blood T cell repertoires in COVID-19 (dated by TCRdb to about 2020). The method behind the library was the immunoSEQ multiplex PCR assay. The clones in this table, taken by TCRdb from immuneACCESS, are in-frame only. Not every clone is retained; where verified, under half of the shortfall comes from an unresolved V gene, and the cause of the rest is unknown. The sample profile shows about 59,000 clones; less than 75% of them were found once. Jointly, the top ten make up less than 20% of the sample. Sample: peripheral blood. These receptors all stem from a woman aged 45-65 years with active or convalescent COVID-19.

J is TRBJ2-7 and V is TRBV12-5; 8 positions agree with TRBD1. Germline trimming cut 6 bases from V and 3 bases from J; bases unmatched to any gene: 7. The V gene's germline CDR1 is LGHNT and CDR2 FRNRAP. This CDR3 comprises 14 residues. In nucleotides, the CDR3 is TGTGCTAGTGGGGATGACAGGGGCTACTACGAGCAGTACTTC. Protein: CASGDDRGYYEQYF.

A single count supports this clone. The CDR3 loop reads CASTKLGTGVREKLFF. In DNA, the CDR3 is TGTGCCAGCACCAAACTAGGAACAGGGGTGCGAGAAAAACTGTTTTTT. This rearrangement joins TRBV27 to TRBJ1-4, with TRBD1 matching over 7 bases. The J segment lost 8 bases and the V segment lost 7 bases, leaving 16 bases of the junction unmatched. The germline CDR1 and CDR2 sequences are MNHEY and SMNVEV (reference sequence). The CDR3 is 16 amino acids.

This clone was recorded a few times. The chain employs TRBV5-4 and TRBJ1-6, with D possibly being TRBD1 (6 bases). The V end lost 4 bases, the J end lost 6 bases, and 14 bases lay between the germline ends. Per germline, CDR1 SGHNT and CDR2 YYREEE (reference sequence). The CDR3 is made up of 15 amino acids. DNA for the CDR3: TGTGCCAGCAGCCCCACAACAGGGATTAATTCACCCCTCCACTTT. Protein sequence: CASSPTTGINSPLHF.

In the case of this clone: The same CDR3 arises from other DNA sequences in this sample as well. The chain's CDR3 is CASSPGQGGGYTF. The CDR3 bases are TGTGCCAGCTCACCCGGACAGGGAGGAGGCTACACCTTC. The rearrangement uses TRBV18 and TRBJ1-2; 8 bases are shared with TRBD1. Germline CDR1 is KGHSH and CDR2 is LQKENI. The J segment lost 8 bases and the V segment lost 3 bases, leaving 5 bases of the junction unmatched. This CDR3 is 13 amino acids long.

V usage is TRBV18 and J usage is TRBJ2-5; D remains ambiguous. V lost 0 bases, J lost 5 bases, and 4 bases lay in between. The germline CDR1 and CDR2 sequences are KGHSH and LQKENI. The CDR3 totals 12 residues. The CDR3 protein is CASSPPSETQYF. In nucleotides, the CDR3 is TGTGCCAGCTCACCACCGTCTGAGACCCAGTACTTC.

The rearrangement links TRBV10-1 to TRBJ1-1; unclear D gene. Germline V gene lookup returns CDR1 WNHNN and CDR2 SYGVQD (reference sequence). The CDR3 is 15 residues long. V gave up 5 bases and J gave up 3 bases, with 16 bases separating them. This CDR3 is CASSPLLGGYTEAFF. The CDR3 nucleotides are TGCGCCAGCAGTCCTCTCCTGGGAGGTTACACTGAAGCTTTCTTT.

This rearrangement joins TRBV7-9 to TRBJ1-6; D perhaps matches TRBD1 (6 bases). The CDR3 consists of 14 residues. Germline CDR1 and CDR2: SEHNR and FQNEAQ (reference sequence). V lost 6 bases, J lost 1 base, and 7 bases lay in between. CDR3 in DNA: TGTGCCAGCAGGACAGGATCCTATAATTCACCCCTCCACTTT. Its translation: CASRTGSYNSPLHF. Complete variable domain (other parts from reference TRBV7-9 and TRBJ1-6): DTGVSQNPRHKITKRGQNVTFRCDPISEHNRLYWYRQTLGQGPEFLTYFQNEAQLEKSRLLSDRFSAERPKGSFSTLEIQRTEQGDSAMYLCASRTGSYNSPLHFGNGTRLTVT.

The V gene is TRBV19, the J gene TRBJ1-1; D is perhaps TRBD1 (6 bases). This CDR3 has 12 amino acids. Trimming took 6 bases from V and 10 from J, leaving 15 bases between them. Germline V gene lookup returns CDR1 LNHDA and CDR2 SQIVND (reference sequence). The CDR3 DNA reads as TGTGCCAGTAGCCTAGACAGGTCGGTAGCTTTCTTT. It specifies CASSLDRSVAFF.

This rearrangement joins TRBV28 to TRBJ2-1; 11 bases fit TRBD2. This CDR3 has 15 residues. Trimming cost V 5 bases and J 5 bases; bases outside gene matches: 5. In germline, CDR1 is MDHEN, CDR2 SYDVKM. The CDR3 loop is CASSLAGGRDNEQFF. For the CDR3, the DNA is TGTGCCAGCAGTCTAGCGGGAGGAAGAGACAATGAGCAGTTCTTC.